The source of this T cell receptor beta chain is a study of radiation and T cells in renal cell carcinoma. General study points: Pretreatment tumor biopsies were lacking, so baseline clonotypes are unknown.

Time point denoted: blood 4 weeks post-SBRT, at nephrectomy. Treatment reported: 15 Gy SBRT to primary tumor, nephrectomy 4 weeks later. Nephrectomy followed 15 Gy stereotactic body radiation by 4 weeks. Turning to this clone: What it binds is not known.

The table came from immunoSEQ multiplex PCR; TCRdb's copy has only in-frame clones and leaves some out. The sample yields about 64,000 clones, about three quarters seen once. Germline CDR1 LGHNA, CDR2 YSLEER. The CDR3 loop spans 15 amino acids. V lost 0 bases to trimming and J lost 4 bases, with 12 bases between them. This TCR derives from a man between 60 and 75 years old with renal cell carcinoma. Here the sequenced sample was blood, taken from a patient whose treatment included radiotherapy and nephrectomy. The J gene is TRBJ1-1, the V gene TRBV4-3, with D maybe TRBD1 (6 bases). CDR3 sequence (DNA): TGCGCCAGCAGCCAAGAAGAGGGGGTCGGCACTGAAGCTTTCTTT. The encoded protein is CASSQEEGVGTEAFF.